These 29 T cell receptor beta chains were all obtained from the same sample, sequenced in a study of human T cells and chemical hapten exposure. Time point indicated: patch test 1, 2 weeks after DPC sensitization. Specified treatment: therapeutic diphenylcyclopropenone sensitization with weekly scalp DPC. TCRdb re-called the RACE reads through MiXCR, storing one row per CDR3 protein. This table has around 99,000 distinct CDR3 sequences, roughly an eighth appearing once. Specimen: whole blood, collected in connection with sensitization to the hapten diphenylcyclopropenone (DPC). The receptors come from a woman between 40 and 50 years old with alopecia areata. Some clones in this sample may be carry-over from other donors' samples.

This clonotype was seen more than once but under ten times. V and J are TRBV11-1 and TRBJ2-7, with 13 bases fitting TRBD2. V dropped 6 bases and J dropped 5; count of bases not matched to a gene: 4. The CDR3 contains 14 residues. Germline V gene lookup returns CDR1 SGHAT and CDR2 FQDESV (reference sequence). In DNA, the CDR3 is TGTGCCAGCAGAAAACTAGCGGGAGGGAACGAGCAGTACTTC. It specifies CASRKLAGGNEQYF.

In its sample, this clonotype was seen once. This rearrangement joins TRBV28 to TRBJ2-7; 7 bases line up with TRBD1. V shed 4 bases, J shed 0 bases, and the junction held 6 bases outside the gene matches. Germline V gives CDR1 MDHEN, CDR2 SYDVKM. The CDR3 spans 15 residues. The CDR3 DNA follows: TGTGCCAGCAGTTCCCCGGGACAGAACTCCTACGAGCAGTACTTC. This encodes CASSSPGQNSYEQYF.

The genes are TRBV12-3 or TRBV12-4 and TRBJ1-1; 8 nucleotides match TRBD1. V trimming: 5 bases; J trimming: 5 bases; junction bases outside the gene matches: 7. The CDR3 runs 14 residues. CDR3 sequence: CASSPWDRNTEAFF. In nucleotides, the CDR3 is TGTGCCAGCAGTCCATGGGACAGGAATACTGAAGCTTTCTTT.

This clonotype came up a few times. The gene calls are TRBV21-1 and TRBJ2-7; the table's D call, TRBD2, was not checked against the DNA. TRBV21-1 is classified as a pseudogene. The CDR3 is made up of 15 amino acids. DNA of the CDR3: TGTGCCAGCAGCAAGGGACTAGCGGTGCCCTACGAGCAGTACTTC. This codes for CASSKGLAVPYEQYF.

The table lists this clonotype with a few counts. The chain recombines TRBV20-1 with TRBJ2-3, with 9 nucleotides matching TRBD1. CDR3 size: 14 residues. V lost 5 bases and J lost 4; bases outside the gene matches: 7. CDR1 is DFQATT and CDR2 is SNEGSKA in the germline V gene (reference sequence). The CDR3 reads CSAEGQGEPDTQYF. The CDR3 region has the DNA TGCAGTGCTGAGGGACAGGGAGAGCCAGATACGCAGTATTTT.

The chain employs TRBV7-6 and TRBJ2-7, with 11 bases that match TRBD2. The junction had 15 bases not matched to a gene; V was cut back by 6 bases and J by 5 bases. The CDR3 is made up of 17 amino acids. Germline-derived CDR1 and CDR2 are SGHVS and FNYEAQ. The CDR3 region has the DNA TGTGCCAGCAGTCCCGCGGGAGCGACTAGCGGGATCAACGAGCAGTACTTC. Amino acids: CASSPAGATSGINEQYF.

The gene calls are TRBV28 and TRBJ1-2; no definite D call. V gave up 3 bases and J gave up 4 bases, with 3 bases separating them. This CDR3 spans 11 amino acids. Germline V gene sequence: CDR1 MDHEN, CDR2 SYDVKM. CDR3 protein: CASSFTYGYTF. For the CDR3, the DNA is TGTGCCAGCAGTTTTACCTATGGCTACACCTTC.

Only a few counts were recorded for this clonotype. V usage is TRBV9 and J usage is TRBJ1-2; possible D gene TRBD1, 5 bases. This CDR3 comprises 17 residues. The germline CDR1 and CDR2 sequences are SGDLS and YYNGEE. The ends were cut back, 0 bases at V and 1 base at J, with 16 bases in the middle. The chain's CDR3 is CASSVVEGATNNYGYTF. The CDR3 DNA is TGTGCCAGCAGCGTAGTGGAAGGGGCGACCAATAACTATGGCTACACCTTC. The whole variable domain, remainder taken from reference TRBV9 and TRBJ1-2, is DSGVTQTPKHLITATGQRVTLRCSPRSGDLSVYWYQQSLDQGLQFLIQYYNGEERAKGNILERFSAQQFPDLHSELNLSSLELGDSALYFCASSVVEGATNNYGYTFGSGTRLTVV.

The table lists this clonotype with a count of one. A much larger clone differs by one base, so this may be a read error. The chain uses TRBV12-3 or TRBV12-4 and TRBJ2-2, with D possibly TRBD2 on 5 matching bases. The CDR3 is made up of 14 amino acids. Here the CDR3 reads CASRRTENTGELIF. The CDR3 DNA is TGTGCCAGCAGAAGGACGGAGAACACCGGGGAGCTGATTTTT.

The rearrangement joins TRBV5-4 to TRBJ2-7; the D call may be TRBD1 or TRBD2 (6 bases each). The germline V gene has CDR1 SGHNT and CDR2 YYREEE (reference sequence). V lost 4 bases and J 7 bases, leaving 15 bases between the germline ends. This CDR3 spans 13 amino acids. The CDR3 protein is CASSPRDTGEQYF. CDR3 nucleotides: TGTGCCAGCAGCCCGCGGGACACAGGGGAGCAGTACTTC. Variable domain in full (rest from reference TRBV5-4 and TRBJ2-7): ETGVTQSPTHLIKTRGQQVTLRCSSQSGHNTVSWYQQALGQGPQFIFQYYREEENGRGNFPPRFSGLQFPNYSSELNVNALELDDSALYLCASSPRDTGEQYFGPGTRLTVT.

The DNA of the CDR3 is TGTGCCATCAGTGGGGCTAGCGGGAGTACAGATACGCAGTATTTT. This translates into CAISGASGSTDTQYF. The J gene is TRBJ2-3, the V gene TRBV10-3; 10 nucleotides line up with TRBD2. The V gene end was trimmed by 4 bases and the J gene end by 3 bases; junction bases not matched to a gene: 4. The CDR3 runs to 15 residues. Germline V gives CDR1 ENHRY, CDR2 SYGVKD.

This clonotype was found many times. The rearrangement joins TRBV3-1 to TRBJ1-1; D uncertain. Germline V gives CDR1 LGHDT, CDR2 YNNKEL (reference sequence). V was pared by 4 bases and J by 6 bases, with 6 bases between. The CDR3 runs to 11 residues. The CDR3 region is CASSPGAEAFF. CDR3 nucleotide sequence: TGTGCCAGCAGCCCCGGGGCTGAAGCTTTCTTT.

The rearrangement joins TRBV6-1 to TRBJ2-1, with D perhaps matching TRBD1 (8 bases). The germline gives CDR1 MNHNS, CDR2 SASEGT. The CDR3 length is 17 residues. The V end was cut by 4 bases, the J end by 7 bases, with 23 bases between. CDR3 amino acids: CASSGGGTKDRENEQFF. The CDR3 DNA reads TGTGCCAGCAGTGGGGGGGGAACTAAGGACAGGGAGAATGAGCAGTTCTTC.

This clonotype has a count of ten or more. The V and J genes are TRBV7-9 and TRBJ2-7; 12 nucleotides match TRBD1. J gave up 7 bases and V 5 bases, and 6 bases lay outside the gene matches. This CDR3 is 14 amino acids long. CDR1 and CDR2 (germline): SEHNR, FQNEAQ (reference sequence). This CDR3 is CASSPQGQGAEQYF. CDR3 DNA: TGTGCCAGCAGCCCGCAGGGACAGGGGGCTGAGCAGTACTTC.

As to this clonotype: Mismatch with germline at one junction end may stem from a read error. Written as DNA, the CDR3 is TGTGCCGGCAGTTCCGTAGCGGGGTTTTACACAGATACGCAGTATTTT. As protein: CAGSSVAGFYTDTQYF. This chain links TRBV27 with TRBJ2-3; 8 nucleotides match TRBD2. Germline assignment: CDR1 MNHEY and CDR2 SMNVEV (reference sequence). CDR3 length equals 16 residues.

The chain links TRBV5-4 to TRBJ1-4; the match to TRBD1 covers 7 bases. After removal of 4 bases from V and 8 bases from J, the junction contained 14 bases not matched to a gene. This CDR3 region has 16 residues. Germline-derived CDR1 and CDR2 are SGHNT and YYREEE (reference sequence). Here the CDR3 DNA reads TGTGCCAGCAGCACACGTCATACAGGGGATCGGGAAAAACTGTTTTTT. Translating it yields CASSTRHTGDREKLFF.

The chain is built from TRBV27 and TRBJ2-1; TRBD2 aligns across 10 bases. V trimming: 4 bases; J trimming: 7 bases; junction bases outside the gene matches: 4. This CDR3 comprises 14 residues. Germline CDR1 is MNHEY and CDR2 is SMNVEV (reference sequence). Here the CDR3 reads CASSSGLATNEQFF. CDR3 in DNA: TGTGCCAGCAGTTCGGGACTAGCGACAAATGAGCAGTTCTTC.

This clonotype was recorded at least ten times. This rearrangement joins TRBV7-9 to TRBJ2-1, with TRBD1 matching over 9 bases. This CDR3 region has 16 residues. Germline CDR1 and CDR2: SEHNR and FQNEAQ (reference sequence). The V gene end was trimmed by 1 base and the J gene end by 4 bases; junction bases not matched to a gene: 5. CDR3 in amino acids: CASSLGDRGSYNEQFF. CDR3 DNA sequence: TGTGCCAGCAGCTTAGGTGACAGGGGGAGTTACAATGAGCAGTTCTTC.

The chain uses TRBV20-1 and TRBJ2-5, with unresolved D. Trimming removed 6 bases at V and 2 bases at J, with 13 bases between. The germline V gene encodes CDR1 DFQATT and CDR2 SNEGSKA (reference sequence). This CDR3 has 13 amino acids. CDR3 sequence reads: CSANGLEQETQYF. The CDR3 DNA is TGCAGTGCAAATGGTCTAGAACAAGAGACCCAGTACTTC.

This clonotype turned up a few times. This rearrangement joins TRBV28 to TRBJ2-7; TRBD2 agrees at 7 bases. The trim removed 10 bases at V and 0 bases at J, leaving 6 bases unmatched. CDR1 and CDR2 from the germline V gene are MDHEN and SYDVKM. The CDR3 runs to 13 residues. The CDR3 DNA reads TGTGCCACCGCGGGAGTTCCCTCCTACGAGCAGTACTTC. It is translated as CATAGVPSYEQYF. Filled out from reference TRBV28 and TRBJ2-7, the complete variable domain reads DVKVTQSSRYLVKRTGEKVFLECVQDMDHENMFWYRQDPGLGLRLIYFSYDVKMKEKGDIPEGYSVSREKKERFSLILESASTNQTSMYLCATAGVPSYEQYFGPGTRLTVT.

This clonotype was observed many times. V usage is TRBV28 and J usage is TRBJ2-7; D unresolved. Germline assignment: CDR1 MDHEN and CDR2 SYDVKM. The CDR3 spans 13 residues. V was shortened by 6 bases and J by 8 bases, with 17 bases between the two germline ends. CDR3 region: CASSPAAAWQQYF. The CDR3 DNA sequence: TGTGCCAGCAGCCCCGCGGCGGCTTGGCAGCAGTACTTC.

The chain uses TRBV2 and TRBJ2-1; perhaps TRBD1 as D (5 bases). The V gene's germline CDR1 is SNHLY and CDR2 FYNNEI. The length of the CDR3 is 14 residues. Trimming pared 8 bases from V and 0 bases from J, leaving 11 bases between. The CDR3 reads CASERTNSYNEQFF. DNA of the CDR3: TGTGCCAGCGAAAGGACAAACTCCTACAATGAGCAGTTCTTC.

This clonotype was seen ten or more times. V usage is TRBV27 and J usage is TRBJ2-7, with TRBD1 matching over 8 bases. Losses at the gene ends were 2 bases for V and 0 bases for J; bases not matched to a gene: 6. CDR3 length: 16 residues. Germline V CDR1 and CDR2: MNHEY, SMNVEV (reference sequence). The CDR3 coding sequence is TGTGCCAGCAGTTTAAGACAGGGGCTCCGCTCCTACGAGCAGTACTTC. Its protein is CASSLRQGLRSYEQYF.

This rearrangement joins TRBV4-3 to TRBJ1-4, with D unclear. Germline CDR1 is LGHNA and CDR2 is YSLEER. This CDR3 spans 15 amino acids. Trimming removed 3 bases at V and 3 bases at J, with 11 bases between. CDR3 nucleotides: TGCGCCAGCAGCCAGAACAGTGGGTCTAATGAAAAACTGTTTTTT. This translates into CASSQNSGSNEKLFF.

This clonotype turned up a few times. The J gene is TRBJ2-7, the V gene TRBV28; 8 positions match TRBD2. This CDR3 is 15 amino acids long. CDR1 is MDHEN and CDR2 is SYDVKM in the germline V gene. V shed 5 bases and J 2 bases; nucleotides not matched to a gene: 8. CDR3 residues: CASSPGEGLAYEQYF. The CDR3, as DNA: TGTGCCAGCAGTCCCGGCGAGGGACTAGCCTACGAGCAGTACTTC.

The sample holds a few counts of this clonotype. The chain joins TRBV4-3 to TRBJ1-2; no reliable D call. The CDR3 contains 14 residues. Germline CDR1 and CDR2: LGHNA and YSLEER. V was trimmed by 0 bases and J by 2 bases, leaving 7 bases between them. The CDR3 nucleotides are TGCGCCAGCAGCCAAGATTATGACAACTATGGCTACACCTTC. Protein: CASSQDYDNYGYTF.

This clonotype was seen at least ten times. The chain is built from TRBV7-9 and TRBJ2-7; 10 bases agree with TRBD2. The CDR3 consists of 15 residues. Germline trimming cut 6 bases from V and 5 bases from J; bases unmatched to any gene: 10. Germline V CDR1 and CDR2: SEHNR, FQNEAQ (reference sequence). Here the CDR3 reads CASRGTGTSVHEQYF. For the CDR3, the DNA is TGTGCCAGCAGGGGGACGGGGACTAGCGTCCACGAGCAGTACTTC.

A few counts support this clonotype. The V and J genes are TRBV20-1 and TRBJ2-3; 12 bases map to TRBD2. This CDR3 spans 15 amino acids. Germline V gene lookup returns CDR1 DFQATT and CDR2 SNEGSKA (reference sequence). Trimming took 3 bases from V and 4 from J; bases not matched to a gene: 5. CDR3: CSASRTSGNPDTQYF. CDR3 sequence (DNA): TGCAGTGCTAGTCGGACTAGCGGGAACCCAGATACGCAGTATTTT.

This clonotype was picked up a small number of times. The chain couples TRBV6-2 or TRBV6-3 to TRBJ2-7; 8 bases align to TRBD2. V shed 6 bases and J 6 bases; nucleotides not matched to a gene: 10. CDR3 length: 14 residues. CDR1 is MNHEY and CDR2 is SVGEGT in the germline V gene. For the CDR3, the DNA is TGTGCCAGCAGCCCCGGGGGGGGGCTTCTCGAGCAGTACTTC. Translated: CASSPGGGLLEQYF.